The rows below give T cell receptor beta chains drawn from one sample of a study of blood T cell repertoires in COVID-19. Sequencing was performed with immunoSEQ multiplex PCR; in TCRdb, only in-frame clones are kept and a portion is missing. The profile shows roughly 220,000 clones, roughly 84% of them singletons. The source material was peripheral blood. These receptors were obtained from a man aged 50 to 60 who had recovered from COVID-19. The CDR3 runs from the conserved cysteine through the conserved F or W. A D gene is named only where the DNA matches it firmly. Clone size is given for some rows only: seen once, a few or many times, or a class if the clone is expanded.

abundance	d_gene	j_gene	v_gene	CDR3nt	CDR3aa
.	.	TRBJ2-1	TRBV7-9	TGTGCCAGCAGCTTAAAGGCAGCGGGCCAATACAATGAGCAGTTCTTC	CASSLKAAGQYNEQFF
.	TRBD1	TRBJ1-1	TRBV28	TGTGCCAGCAGAACAGGGGAGATGAACACTGAAGCTTTCTTT	CASRTGEMNTEAFF
.	TRBD1	TRBJ1-1	TRBV6-5	TGTGCCAGCAGTTACAGACAGGGAAGGTTCAACACTGAAGCTTTCTTT	CASSYRQGRFNTEAFF
.	TRBD1	TRBJ1-2	TRBV18	TGTGCCAGCTCACCATACCGGGACAGCTATGGCTACACCTTC	CASSPYRDSYGYTF
once	.	TRBJ2-7	TRBV28	TGTGCCAGCAGTTTCTACGTCGGTGCGGGGTTCCTCGAGCAGTACTTC	CASSFYVGAGFLEQYF
.	TRBD2	TRBJ2-3	TRBV11-2	TGTGCCAGCAGCTTAGGGTTTGGCGGCGGGAGAAACACAGATACGCAGTATTTT	CASSLGFGGGRNTDTQYF
.	TRBD1	TRBJ2-1	TRBV7-2	TGTGCCAGCAGCAAGCGACAGGGAGCCTACAATGAGCAGTTCTTC	CASSKRQGAYNEQFF
few	TRBD1	TRBJ2-3	TRBV28	TGTGCCAGCAGAGAGGACAGGGGGCCTCTCACAGATACGCAGTATTTT	CASREDRGPLTDTQYF
.	.	TRBJ2-1	TRBV21-1	TGTGCCAGCAGCAAGGGGGGGCTAGGAGCCAATGAGCAGTTCTTC	CASSKGGLGANEQFF
.	.	TRBJ2-7	TRBV20-1	TGCAGTCCATTCGAGCAGTACTTC	CSPFEQYF
.	TRBD1	TRBJ1-5	TRBV18	TGTGCCAGCTCACGAAATACAGGGGGCAATCAGCCCCAGCATTTT	CASSRNTGGNQPQHF
.	.	TRBJ2-3	TRBV2	TGTGCCAGCAGTGCGACAGACTCTAGCACAGATACGCAGTATTTT	CASSATDSSTDTQYF
.	TRBD2	TRBJ2-1	TRBV3-1/TRBV3-2	TGTGCCAGCAGCCTCGTCCCCACGGGAGGGTACAATGAGCAGTTCTTC	CASSLVPTGGYNEQFF
.	TRBD2	TRBJ2-1	TRBV18	TGTGCCAGCTCACTAGGACTAGCGGGAGGCGACAATGAGCAGTTCTTC	CASSLGLAGGDNEQFF
.	TRBD2	TRBJ2-2	TRBV9	TGTGCCAGCAGCGTAGGGGTGGAGCTAGCGGGATACACCGGGGAGCTGTTTTTT	CASSVGVELAGYTGELFF
.	TRBD1	TRBJ1-3	TRBV10-2	TGCGCCAGCAGTGAGCAAACAGGGGCTGGAAACACCATATATTTT	CASSEQTGAGNTIYF
.	.	TRBJ1-3	TRBV7-9	TGTGCCAGCAGCTTAACAGGGTCTGGAAACACCATATATTTT	CASSLTGSGNTIYF
.	TRBD2	TRBJ2-3	TRBV28	TGTGCCAGCAGGGGGCGGGGGGTAAACACAGATACGCAGTATTTT	CASRGRGVNTDTQYF
.	.	TRBJ1-5	TRBV6-5	TGTGCCAGCAGTTACAGGGAGGGTCAGCCCCAGCATTTT	CASSYREGQPQHF
.	TRBD2	TRBJ2-1	TRBV9	TGTGCCAGCAGCGTAGCGACTAGCGGGAACTACAATGAGCAGTTCTTC	CASSVATSGNYNEQFF
.	TRBD1	TRBJ2-7	TRBV19	TGTGCCAGTAGTATGGCGGGACAGGGATACGAGCAGTACTTC	CASSMAGQGYEQYF
.	.	TRBJ2-5	TRBV19	TGTGCCAGTAGTCCTTACATTCGAGAGACCCAGTACTTC	CASSPYIRETQYF
.	TRBD2	TRBJ2-7	TRBV9	TGTGCCAGCAGCGTTACTAGCGGGAGTCGCGAGCAGTACTTC	CASSVTSGSREQYF
.	.	TRBJ2-3	TRBV3-1/TRBV3-2	TGTGCCAGCAGCCAAGGACTGAGAATCACAGATACGCAGTATTTT	CASSQGLRITDTQYF
.	TRBD2	TRBJ2-5	TRBV2	TGTGCCAGCAGTGAACCGACTAGCGGGAGATGGGGCTGGGAGACCCAGTACTTC	CASSEPTSGRWGWETQYF
.	TRBD2	TRBJ2-7	TRBV28	TGTGCCAGCAGCGTCCTAGCGGGAACCTACGAGCAGTACTTC	CASSVLAGTYEQYF
.	TRBD1	TRBJ2-7	TRBV29-1	TGCAGCGTAATAGACAGGGTAGGTGCTTACTACGAGCAGTACTTC	CSVIDRVGAYYEQYF
.	.	TRBJ1-5	TRBV6-1	TGTGCCAGCAGTGAATTGGGCAACCTTAGCAATCAGCCCCAGCATTTT	CASSELGNLSNQPQHF
.	.	TRBJ2-5	TRBV9	TGTGCCAGCAGCGCCGGTGTGAGGGCCCTTTCGATAGGAGAGACCCAGTACTTC	CASSAGVRALSIGETQYF
.	.	TRBJ2-1	TRBV19	TGTGCCAGTAGTATATCGGGAGCTTACAATGAGCAGTTCTTC	CASSISGAYNEQFF
.	.	TRBJ2-1	TRBV7-9	TGTGCCAGCAGCTTAGGCAGGGTTGAGCAGTTCTTC	CASSLGRVEQFF
.	TRBD2	TRBJ2-7	TRBV27	TGTGCCAGCAGGGGGACTAGCGGGAGTAGGGGGGAGCAGTACTTC	CASRGTSGSRGEQYF
.	TRBD1	TRBJ2-7	TRBV18	TGTGCCAGCTCACAGTTACAGGGGGCCGGCGAGCAGTACTTC	CASSQLQGAGEQYF
.	.	TRBJ2-5	TRBV28	TGTGCCAGCAGTTTATGGTCGGAGACCCAGTACTTC	CASSLWSETQYF
.	.	TRBJ2-7	TRBV6-6	TGTGCCAGCAGTCCCGCCTACGAGCAGTACTTC	CASSPAYEQYF
.	.	TRBJ2-7	TRBV12-3/TRBV12-4	TGTGCCAGCAGTGGGGACAACGAGCAGTACTTC	CASSGDNEQYF
.	TRBD1	TRBJ2-7	TRBV18	TGTGCCAGCTCACCAGGGACAGGGGTTCTTGGCGAGCAGTACTTC	CASSPGTGVLGEQYF
.	.	TRBJ1-2	TRBV28	TGTGCCAGCGACCAGGGGTATGGCTACACCTTC	CASDQGYGYTF
.	.	TRBJ2-3	TRBV27	TGTGCCAGCAGTTTACCGGGAACCACAGATACGCAGTATTTT	CASSLPGTTDTQYF
.	.	TRBJ2-1	TRBV10-2	TGCGCCAGCAGCGACGGGGAAACCTACAATGAGCAGTTCTTC	CASSDGETYNEQFF
.	.	TRBJ2-1	TRBV18	TGTGCCAGCTCACCCGGGTCCTACAATGAGCAGTTCTTC	CASSPGSYNEQFF
.	TRBD2	TRBJ2-1	TRBV6-5	TGTGCCAGCAGAGGACTAGGGGTAAACAATGAGCAGTTCTTC	CASRGLGVNNEQFF
.	TRBD2	TRBJ2-2	TRBV6-5	TGTGCCAGCAGTTACTCGTTGACTAGCGTTTCCGGGGAGCTGTTTTTT	CASSYSLTSVSGELFF
.	TRBD2	TRBJ2-1	TRBV4-1	TGCGCCAGCAGCCAAGTGAAGGCTAGCGGGAGAAGTGAGCAGTTCTTC	CASSQVKASGRSEQFF
.	TRBD1	TRBJ2-1	TRBV7-2	TGTGCCAGCAGCTCCGGACAGGGGATTGGTGAGCAGTTCTTC	CASSSGQGIGEQFF
.	TRBD1	TRBJ1-2	TRBV28	TGTGCCAGCAGTATACAGGGGGTAGGCCCCTATGGCTACACCTTC	CASSIQGVGPYGYTF
.	.	TRBJ2-6	TRBV11-2	TGTGCCAGCAGCTCGACAGGTTCCGGGGCCAACGTCCTGACTTTC	CASSSTGSGANVLTF
.	TRBD2	TRBJ2-3	TRBV2	TGTGCCAGCAGTGAAGCGCTTACTAGCGGGGTCACAGATACGCAGTATTTT	CASSEALTSGVTDTQYF
few	TRBD2	TRBJ2-1	TRBV7-2	TGTGCCAGCAGCCCAAGGGCTAGCGGGAGCTACAATGAGCAGTTCTTC	CASSPRASGSYNEQFF
.	TRBD1	TRBJ1-1	TRBV7-2	TGTGCCAGCAGCTTATATACAGGGGTTGAAGCTTTCTTT	CASSLYTGVEAFF
.	TRBD1	TRBJ2-7	TRBV2	TGTGCCAGCAGTACAGGGGCCTACGAGCAGTACTTC	CASSTGAYEQYF